This T cell receptor beta chain originates from a study of blood T cell repertoires in COVID-19. Overall study: T cells, B-cell-depleted T cells, or PBMCs supplied cDNA or gDNA.

CDR3 length: 19 residues. The germline CDR1 and CDR2 sequences are SGDLS and YYNGEE. V was pared by 7 bases and J by 3 bases, with 28 bases between. In terms of age and location, participants ranged from about 18 to 100 years and lived in about 25 US areas. Clinical history as reported by participants underpinned cohort assignment. Original analysis: Amplification with reference gene primers provided the estimates of nucleated cell counts. Sequencing was performed with immunoSEQ multiplex PCR; in TCRdb, only in-frame clones are kept and a portion is missing. The DNA was the basis for D and trimming; V, J and clone size are from that table. Of around 230,000 clones in the sample, around nine tenths were seen once. This clone was detected once.

The TCR sequence derives from a woman aged 25 to 39 with acute COVID-19. What was sequenced was PBMCs or T cells enriched from blood (not recorded which). This chain links TRBV9 with TRBJ2-2; D perhaps matches TRBD2 (7 bases). CDR3 nucleotides: TGTGCCAGCGGGGGAGGGCCATCTCCCCGGACAGAACACACCGGGGAGCTGTTTTTT. Translating gives CASGGGPSPRTEHTGELFF.